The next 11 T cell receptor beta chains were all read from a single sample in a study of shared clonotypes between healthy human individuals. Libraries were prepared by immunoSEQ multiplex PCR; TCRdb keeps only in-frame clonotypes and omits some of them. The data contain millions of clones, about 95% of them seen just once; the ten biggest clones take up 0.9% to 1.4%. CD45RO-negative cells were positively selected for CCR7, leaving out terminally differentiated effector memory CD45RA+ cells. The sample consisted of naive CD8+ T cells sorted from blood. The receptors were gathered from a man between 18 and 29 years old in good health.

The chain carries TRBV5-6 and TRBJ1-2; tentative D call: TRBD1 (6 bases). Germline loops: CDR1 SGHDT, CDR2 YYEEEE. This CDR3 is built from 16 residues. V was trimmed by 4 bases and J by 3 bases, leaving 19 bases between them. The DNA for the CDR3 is TGTGCCAGCAGCACACAGGAGGGGGGAGCGGACTATGGCTACACCTTC. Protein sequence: CASSTQEGGADYGYTF. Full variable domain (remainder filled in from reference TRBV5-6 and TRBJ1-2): DAGVTQSPTHLIKTRGQQVTLRCSPKSGHDTVSWYQQALGQGPQFIFQYYEEEERQRGNFPDRFSGHQFPNYSSELNVNALLLGDSALYLCASSTQEGGADYGYTFGSGTRLTVV.

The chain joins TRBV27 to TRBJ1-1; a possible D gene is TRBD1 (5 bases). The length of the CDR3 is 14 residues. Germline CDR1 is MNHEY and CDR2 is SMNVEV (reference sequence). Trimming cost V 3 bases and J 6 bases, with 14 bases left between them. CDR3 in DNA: TGTGCCAGCAGTTTTAACGGGGGTAAGGCTGAAGCTTTCTTT. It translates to CASSFNGGKAEAFF.

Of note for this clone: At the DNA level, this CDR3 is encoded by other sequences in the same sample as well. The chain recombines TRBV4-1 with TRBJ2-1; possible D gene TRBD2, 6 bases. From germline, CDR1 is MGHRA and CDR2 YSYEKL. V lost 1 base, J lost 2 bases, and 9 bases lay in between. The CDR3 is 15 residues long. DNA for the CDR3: TGCGCCAGCAGCCAAGTAGGCGGGACCTACAATGAGCAGTTCTTC. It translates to CASSQVGGTYNEQFF.

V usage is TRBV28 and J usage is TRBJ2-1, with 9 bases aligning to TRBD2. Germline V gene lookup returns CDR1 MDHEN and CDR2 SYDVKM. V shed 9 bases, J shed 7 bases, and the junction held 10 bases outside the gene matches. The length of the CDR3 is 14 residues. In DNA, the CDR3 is TGTGCCAGTAGCGGCGGGGGGGCGGTAAATGAGCAGTTCTTC. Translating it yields CASSGGGAVNEQFF.

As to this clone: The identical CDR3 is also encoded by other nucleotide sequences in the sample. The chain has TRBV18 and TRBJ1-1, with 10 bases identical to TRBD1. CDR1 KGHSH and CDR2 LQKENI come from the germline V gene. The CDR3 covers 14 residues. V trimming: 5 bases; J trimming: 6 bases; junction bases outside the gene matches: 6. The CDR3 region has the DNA TGTGCCAGCTCAACGACAGGGGGCGGATCTGAAGCTTTCTTT. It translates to CASSTTGGGSEAFF.

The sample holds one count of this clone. As DNA, the CDR3 is TGCGCCAGCAGCCAAGATACTAGCTTTACCTACAATGAGCAGTTCTTC. Translation gives CASSQDTSFTYNEQFF. This chain links TRBV4-1 with TRBJ2-1; a possible D gene is TRBD2 (6 bases). Germline V gene sequence: CDR1 MGHRA, CDR2 YSYEKL. V was clipped by 0 bases and J by 2 bases, with 11 bases between them. The CDR3 totals 16 residues.

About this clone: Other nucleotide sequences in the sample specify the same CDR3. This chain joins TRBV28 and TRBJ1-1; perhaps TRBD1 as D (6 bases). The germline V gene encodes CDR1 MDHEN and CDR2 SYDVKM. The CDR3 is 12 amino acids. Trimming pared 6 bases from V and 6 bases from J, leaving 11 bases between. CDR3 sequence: CASSLDSPEAFF. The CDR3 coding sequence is TGTGCCAGCAGCCTGGACAGCCCTGAAGCTTTCTTT. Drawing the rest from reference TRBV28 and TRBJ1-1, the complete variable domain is DVKVTQSSRYLVKRTGEKVFLECVQDMDHENMFWYRQDPGLGLRLIYFSYDVKMKEKGDIPEGYSVSREKKERFSLILESASTNQTSMYLCASSLDSPEAFFGQGTRLTVV.

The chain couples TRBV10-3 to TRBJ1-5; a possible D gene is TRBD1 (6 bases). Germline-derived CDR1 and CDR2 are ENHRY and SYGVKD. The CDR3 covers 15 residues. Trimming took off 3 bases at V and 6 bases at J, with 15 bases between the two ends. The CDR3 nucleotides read TGTGCCATCAGTGATCCGACGCAGGGGAGTCAGCCCCAGCATTTT. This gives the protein CAISDPTQGSQPQHF.

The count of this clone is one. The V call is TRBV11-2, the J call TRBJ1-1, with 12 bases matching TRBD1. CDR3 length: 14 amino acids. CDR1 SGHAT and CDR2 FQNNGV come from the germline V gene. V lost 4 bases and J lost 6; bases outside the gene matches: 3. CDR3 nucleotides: TGTGCCAGCAGCTCGGGACAGGGGGCCTCTGAAGCTTTCTTT. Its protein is CASSSGQGASEAFF. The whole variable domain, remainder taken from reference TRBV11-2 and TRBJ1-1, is EAGVAQSPRYKIIEKRQSVAFWCNPISGHATLYWYQQILGQGPKLLIQFQNNGVVDDSQLPKDRFSAERLKGVDSTLKIQPAKLEDSAVYLCASSSGQGASEAFFGQGTRLTVV.

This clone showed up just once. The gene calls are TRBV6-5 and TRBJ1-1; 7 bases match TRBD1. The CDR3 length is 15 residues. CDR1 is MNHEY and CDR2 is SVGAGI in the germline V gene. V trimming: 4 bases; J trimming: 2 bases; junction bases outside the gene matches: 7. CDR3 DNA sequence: TGTGCCAGCAGTTCACCAACAGGGGACAACACTGAAGCTTTCTTT. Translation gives CASSSPTGDNTEAFF.

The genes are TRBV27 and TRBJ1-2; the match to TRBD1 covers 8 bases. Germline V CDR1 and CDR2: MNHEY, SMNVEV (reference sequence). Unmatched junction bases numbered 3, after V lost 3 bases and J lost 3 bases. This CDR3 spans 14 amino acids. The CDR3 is CASSFQGAHYGYTF. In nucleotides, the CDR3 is TGTGCCAGCAGTTTTCAGGGGGCCCACTATGGCTACACCTTC.